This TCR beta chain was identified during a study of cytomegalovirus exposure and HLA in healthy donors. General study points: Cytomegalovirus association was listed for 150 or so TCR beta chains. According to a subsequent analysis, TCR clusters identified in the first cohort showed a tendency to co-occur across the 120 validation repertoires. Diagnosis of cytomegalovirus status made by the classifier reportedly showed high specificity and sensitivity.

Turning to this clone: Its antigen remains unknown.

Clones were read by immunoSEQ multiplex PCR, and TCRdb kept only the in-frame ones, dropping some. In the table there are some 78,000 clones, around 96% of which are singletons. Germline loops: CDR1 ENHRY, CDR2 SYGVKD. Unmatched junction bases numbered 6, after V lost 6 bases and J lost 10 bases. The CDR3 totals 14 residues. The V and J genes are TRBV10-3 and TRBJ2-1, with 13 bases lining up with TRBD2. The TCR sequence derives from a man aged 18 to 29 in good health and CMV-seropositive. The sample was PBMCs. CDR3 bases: TGTGCCATCAGAGGGACTAGCGGGATAGCGGAGCAGTTCTTC. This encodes CAIRGTSGIAEQFF.